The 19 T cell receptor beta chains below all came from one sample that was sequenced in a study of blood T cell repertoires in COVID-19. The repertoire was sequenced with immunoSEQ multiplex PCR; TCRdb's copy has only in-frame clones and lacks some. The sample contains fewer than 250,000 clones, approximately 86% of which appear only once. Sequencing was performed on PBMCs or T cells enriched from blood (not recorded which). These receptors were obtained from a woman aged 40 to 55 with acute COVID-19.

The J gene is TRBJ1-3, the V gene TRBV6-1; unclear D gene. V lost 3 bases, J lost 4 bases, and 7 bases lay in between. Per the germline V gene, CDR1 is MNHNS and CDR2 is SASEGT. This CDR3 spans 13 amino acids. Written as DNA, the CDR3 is TGTGCCAGCAGTGACAGTAACGGAAACACCATATATTTT. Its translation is CASSDSNGNTIYF.

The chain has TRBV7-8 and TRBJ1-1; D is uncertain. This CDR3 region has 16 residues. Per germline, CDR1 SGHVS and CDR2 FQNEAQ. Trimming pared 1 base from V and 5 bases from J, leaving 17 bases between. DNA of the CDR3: TGTGCCAGCAGCTTAGTCAGGTCCACCCTAAGGACTGAAGCTTTCTTT. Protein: CASSLVRSTLRTEAFF.

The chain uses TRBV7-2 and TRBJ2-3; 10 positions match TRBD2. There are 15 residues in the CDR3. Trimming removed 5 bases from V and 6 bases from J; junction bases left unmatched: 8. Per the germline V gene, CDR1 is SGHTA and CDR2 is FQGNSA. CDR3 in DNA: TGTGCCAGCAGCCGTCTATCTAGCGGGAGTGATACGCAGTATTTT. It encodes CASSRLSSGSDTQYF.

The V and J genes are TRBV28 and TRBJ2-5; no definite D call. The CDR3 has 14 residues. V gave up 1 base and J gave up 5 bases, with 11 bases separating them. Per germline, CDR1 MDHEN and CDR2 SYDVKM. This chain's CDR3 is CASSLFSLVETQYF. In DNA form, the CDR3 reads TGTGCCAGCAGTTTATTCAGTCTAGTCGAGACCCAGTACTTC.

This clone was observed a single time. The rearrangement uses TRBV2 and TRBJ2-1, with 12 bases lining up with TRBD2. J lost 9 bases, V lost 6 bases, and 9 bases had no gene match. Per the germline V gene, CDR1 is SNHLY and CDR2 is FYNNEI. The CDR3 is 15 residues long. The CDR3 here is CASSQTSGSPSEQFF. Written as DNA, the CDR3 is TGTGCCAGCAGCCAGACTAGCGGGAGCCCCTCTGAGCAGTTCTTC.

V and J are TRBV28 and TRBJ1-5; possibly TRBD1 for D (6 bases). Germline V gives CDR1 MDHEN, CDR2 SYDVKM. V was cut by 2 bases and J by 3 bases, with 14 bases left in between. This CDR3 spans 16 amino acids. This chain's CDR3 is CASSLLGQFDNQPQHF. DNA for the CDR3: TGTGCCAGCAGTTTACTAGGACAGTTCGACAATCAGCCCCAGCATTTT.

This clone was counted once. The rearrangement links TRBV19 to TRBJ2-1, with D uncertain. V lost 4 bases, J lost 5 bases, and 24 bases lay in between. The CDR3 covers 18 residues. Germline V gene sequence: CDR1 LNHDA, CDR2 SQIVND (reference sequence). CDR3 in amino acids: CASSNPKAEAVRNNEQFF. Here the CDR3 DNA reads TGTGCCAGTAGTAACCCCAAGGCAGAGGCGGTAAGAAACAATGAGCAGTTCTTC.

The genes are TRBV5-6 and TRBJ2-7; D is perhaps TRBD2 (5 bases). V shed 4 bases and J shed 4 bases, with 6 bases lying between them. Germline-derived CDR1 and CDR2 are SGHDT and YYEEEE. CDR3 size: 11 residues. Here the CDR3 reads CASSRRYEQYF. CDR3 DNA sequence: TGTGCCAGCAGCCGGAGGTACGAGCAGTACTTC. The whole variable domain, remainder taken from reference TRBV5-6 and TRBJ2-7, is DAGVTQSPTHLIKTRGQQVTLRCSPKSGHDTVSWYQQALGQGPQFIFQYYEEEERQRGNFPDRFSGHQFPNYSSELNVNALLLGDSALYLCASSRRYEQYFGPGTRLTVT.

The CDR3 nucleotides read TGCGCCAGCAGCTTGTGGACCGGGGAGACCTACGAGCAGTACTTC. It yields the protein CASSLWTGETYEQYF. The rearrangement links TRBV5-1 to TRBJ2-7; possible D gene TRBD2, 5 bases. Germline V gene lookup returns CDR1 SGHRS and CDR2 YFSETQ. The CDR3 sequence is 15 residues long. The ends were cut back, 1 base at V and 2 bases at J, with 13 bases in the middle.

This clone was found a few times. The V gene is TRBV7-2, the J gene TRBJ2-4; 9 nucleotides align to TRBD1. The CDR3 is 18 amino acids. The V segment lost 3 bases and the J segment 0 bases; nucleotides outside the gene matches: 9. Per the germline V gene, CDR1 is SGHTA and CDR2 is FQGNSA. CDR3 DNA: TGTGCCAGCAGCTTGGACAGGGGTAGGCTGGGAGCCAAAAACATTCAGTACTTC. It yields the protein CASSLDRGRLGAKNIQYF.

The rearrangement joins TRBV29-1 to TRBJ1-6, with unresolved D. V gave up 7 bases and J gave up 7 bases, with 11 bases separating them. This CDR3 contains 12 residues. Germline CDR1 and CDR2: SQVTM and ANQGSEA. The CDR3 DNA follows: TGCAGCGGCGGGGAGAGGAATTCACCCCTCCACTTT. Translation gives CSGGERNSPLHF.

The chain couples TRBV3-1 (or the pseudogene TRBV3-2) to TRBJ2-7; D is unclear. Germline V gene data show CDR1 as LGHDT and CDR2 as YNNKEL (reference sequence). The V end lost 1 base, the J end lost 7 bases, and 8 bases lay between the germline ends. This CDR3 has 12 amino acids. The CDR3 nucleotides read TGTGCCAGCAGCCAAGCCCGCAGGGAGCAGTACTTC. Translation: CASSQARREQYF.

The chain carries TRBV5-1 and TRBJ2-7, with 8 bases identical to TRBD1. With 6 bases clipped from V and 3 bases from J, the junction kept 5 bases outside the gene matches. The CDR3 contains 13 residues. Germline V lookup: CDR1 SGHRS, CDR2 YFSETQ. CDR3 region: CASTEGQGYEQYF. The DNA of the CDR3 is TGCGCCAGCACCGAAGGACAGGGCTACGAGCAGTACTTC. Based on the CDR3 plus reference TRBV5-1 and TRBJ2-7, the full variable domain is KAGVTQTPRYLIKTRGQQVTLSCSPISGHRSVSWYQQTPGQGLQFLFEYFSETQRNKGNFPGRFSGRQFSNSRSEMNVSTLELGDSALYLCASTEGQGYEQYFGPGTRLTVT.

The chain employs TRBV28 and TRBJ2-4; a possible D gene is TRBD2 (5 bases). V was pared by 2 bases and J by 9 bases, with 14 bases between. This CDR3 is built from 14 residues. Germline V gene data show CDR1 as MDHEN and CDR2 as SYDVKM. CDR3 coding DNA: TGTGCCAGCAGTTTAGGTCGGGTAGGGAGCATTCAGTACTTC. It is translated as CASSLGRVGSIQYF.

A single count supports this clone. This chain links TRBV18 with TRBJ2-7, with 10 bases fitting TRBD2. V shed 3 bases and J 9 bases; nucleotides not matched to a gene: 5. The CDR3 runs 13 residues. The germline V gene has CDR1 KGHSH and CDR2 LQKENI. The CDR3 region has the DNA TGTGCCAGCTCACCCACCGGGACTAGCGCGCAGTACTTC. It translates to CASSPTGTSAQYF.

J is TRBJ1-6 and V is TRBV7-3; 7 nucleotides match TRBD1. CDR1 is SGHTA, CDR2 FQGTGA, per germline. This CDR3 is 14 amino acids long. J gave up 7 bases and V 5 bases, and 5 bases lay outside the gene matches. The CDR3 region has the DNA TGTGCCAGCAGCCAAGGGGGCCCCAATTCACCCCTCCACTTT. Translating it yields CASSQGGPNSPLHF.

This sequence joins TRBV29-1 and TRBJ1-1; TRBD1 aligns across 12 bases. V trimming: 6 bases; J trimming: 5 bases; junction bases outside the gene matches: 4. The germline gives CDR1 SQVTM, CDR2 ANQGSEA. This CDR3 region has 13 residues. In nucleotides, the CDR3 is TGCAGCGTGGGGACAGGGGGCGTAACTGAAGCTTTCTTT. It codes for CSVGTGGVTEAFF.

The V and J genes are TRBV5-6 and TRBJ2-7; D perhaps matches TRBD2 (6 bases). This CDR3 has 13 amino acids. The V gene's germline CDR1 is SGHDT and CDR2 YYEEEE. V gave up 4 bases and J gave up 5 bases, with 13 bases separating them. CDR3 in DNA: TGTGCCAGCAGCCGCGGGACTCGTGACGAGCAGTACTTC. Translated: CASSRGTRDEQYF.

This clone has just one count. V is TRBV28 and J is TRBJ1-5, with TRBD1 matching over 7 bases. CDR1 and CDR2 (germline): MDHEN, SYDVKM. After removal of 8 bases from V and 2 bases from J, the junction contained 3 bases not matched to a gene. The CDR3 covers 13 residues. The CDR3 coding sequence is TGTGCCAGCGTTCAGGGGGGCAATCAGCCCCAGCATTTT. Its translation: CASVQGGNQPQHF.